The 7 T cell receptor beta chains given below trace back to one sample, sequenced in a study of Graves' ophthalmopathy and Graves' hyperthyroidism. As the template, RNA transcripts were used to amplify TCR beta CDR3 regions. Amplification began with first-round RT-PCR using HTBI primers, then second-round multiplex PCR was performed. TCRdb used MiXCR to reprocess the multiplex PCR reads, holding one entry per CDR3 protein. The sample contains 200,000 to 250,000 distinct CDR3 sequences, 20% to 25% of which appear only once. Sequencing was carried out using peripheral blood. The source is a woman aged 45 to 65 with Graves' ophthalmopathy.

This clonotype appeared many times. The V and J genes are TRBV7-8 and TRBJ2-7, with unresolved D. The germline V gene encodes CDR1 SGHVS and CDR2 FQNEAQ. Deletions cut 2 bases from V and 0 bases from J, with 5 bases between. CDR3 length: 13 amino acids. CDR3 bases: TGTGCCAGCAGCTTATATATCTCCTACGAGCAGTACTTC. Its protein is CASSLYISYEQYF.

This clonotype was seen ten or more times. The chain joins TRBV7-8 to TRBJ2-2; D call uncertain. Trimming left V 5 bases short and J 7 bases short, with 8 bases between. The germline V gene encodes CDR1 SGHVS and CDR2 FQNEAQ. This CDR3 region has 12 residues. CDR3 DNA: TGTGCCAGCAGCCCTACCGTCGGGGAGCTGTTTTTT. This sequence encodes CASSPTVGELFF.

This clonotype was observed many times. The genes are TRBV27 and TRBJ1-5; TRBD1 might be the D (6 bases). Trimming removed 6 bases at V and 7 bases at J, with 13 bases between. CDR3 length: 13 residues. CDR1 and CDR2 (germline): MNHEY, SMNVEV (reference sequence). The CDR3 DNA is TGTGCCAGCAGGGCAGGGGTAAGGCAGCCCCAGCATTTT. Translating gives CASRAGVRQPQHF.

In this sample, this clonotype turned up a few times. The rearrangement links TRBV3-1 to TRBJ2-7; D gene unclear. Trimming took off 6 bases at V and 3 bases at J, with 9 bases between the two ends. Germline assignment: CDR1 LGHDT and CDR2 YNNKEL (reference sequence). CDR3 size: 12 residues. The CDR3 region has the DNA TGTGCCAGCAGTCTCCGCCACTACGAGCAGTACTTC. Its translation is CASSLRHYEQYF.

In its sample, this clonotype was seen many times. The rearrangement links TRBV7-2 to TRBJ1-1, with D unresolved. The V end lost 5 bases, the J end lost 0 bases, and 7 bases lay between the germline ends. Germline loops: CDR1 SGHTA, CDR2 FQGNSA. This CDR3 is 13 amino acids long. CDR3 sequence: CASSPFLNTEAFF. CDR3 sequence (DNA): TGTGCCAGCAGCCCATTTCTGAACACTGAAGCTTTCTTT.

This clonotype was observed at least ten times. This chain joins TRBV20-1 and TRBJ2-3; 12 bases match TRBD2. CDR3 length equals 15 residues. The V segment lost 6 bases and the J segment 4 bases; nucleotides outside the gene matches: 8. Germline values: CDR1 DFQATT, CDR2 SNEGSKA (reference sequence). CDR3 residues: CSAYPLAGGPDTQYF. CDR3 nucleotide sequence: TGCAGTGCCTATCCTCTAGCGGGAGGGCCAGATACGCAGTATTTT.

This clonotype was counted ten times or more. This sequence joins TRBV7-8 and TRBJ2-7; 7 nucleotides match TRBD2. This CDR3 spans 14 amino acids. Trimming removed 2 bases from V and 3 bases from J; junction bases left unmatched: 4. Germline V gene lookup returns CDR1 SGHVS and CDR2 FQNEAQ. The CDR3 DNA reads TGTGCCAGCAGCTTAATAGCGGGTGGCTACGAGCAGTACTTC. Amino acid sequence: CASSLIAGGYEQYF.